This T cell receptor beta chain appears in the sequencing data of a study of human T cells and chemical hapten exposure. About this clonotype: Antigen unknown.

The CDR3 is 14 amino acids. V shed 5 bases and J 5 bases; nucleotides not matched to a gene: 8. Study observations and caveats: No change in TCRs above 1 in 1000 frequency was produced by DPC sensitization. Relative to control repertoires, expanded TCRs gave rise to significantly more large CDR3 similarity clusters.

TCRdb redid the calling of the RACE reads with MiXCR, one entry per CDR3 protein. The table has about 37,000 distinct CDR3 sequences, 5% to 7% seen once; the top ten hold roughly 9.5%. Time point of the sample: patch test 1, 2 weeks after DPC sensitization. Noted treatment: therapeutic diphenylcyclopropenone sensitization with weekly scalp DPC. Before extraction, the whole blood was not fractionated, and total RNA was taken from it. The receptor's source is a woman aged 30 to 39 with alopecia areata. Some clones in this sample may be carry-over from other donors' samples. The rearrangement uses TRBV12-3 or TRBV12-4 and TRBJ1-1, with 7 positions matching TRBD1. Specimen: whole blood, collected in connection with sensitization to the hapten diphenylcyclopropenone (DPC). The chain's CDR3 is CASSPRQGRTEAFF. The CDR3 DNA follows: TGTGCCAGCAGTCCTCGACAGGGCAGAACTGAAGCTTTCTTT.